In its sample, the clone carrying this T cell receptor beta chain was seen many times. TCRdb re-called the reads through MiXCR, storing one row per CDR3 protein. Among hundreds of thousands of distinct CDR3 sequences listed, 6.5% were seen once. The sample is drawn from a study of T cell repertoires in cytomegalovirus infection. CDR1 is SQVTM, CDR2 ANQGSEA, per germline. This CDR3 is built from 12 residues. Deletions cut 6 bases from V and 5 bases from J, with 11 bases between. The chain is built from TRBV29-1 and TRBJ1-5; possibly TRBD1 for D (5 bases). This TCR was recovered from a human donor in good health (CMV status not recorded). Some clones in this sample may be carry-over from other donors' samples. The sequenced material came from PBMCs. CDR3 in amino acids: CSVGTEDQPQHF. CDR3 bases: TGCAGCGTGGGGACGGAAGATCAGCCCCAGCATTTT.